These 19 T cell receptor beta chains were all obtained from the same sample, sequenced in a study of blood T cell repertoires in COVID-19. Method: immunoSEQ multiplex PCR; TCRdb's copy keeps in-frame clones and lacks some. This sample has tens of thousands of clones; around three quarters occur once, and the top ten carry less than 20%. Sequenced: peripheral blood. Source of these receptors: a woman of 80 years or more with active or convalescent COVID-19.

The chain combines TRBV7-2 with TRBJ2-5; D is perhaps TRBD1 (6 bases). The CDR3 extends over 14 amino acids. Looked up from germline, CDR1 is SGHTA and CDR2 is FQGNSA. Trimming took off 3 bases at V and 3 bases at J, with 11 bases between the two ends. The CDR3 DNA follows: TGTGCCAGCAGCTTTGACAGGTTCGAAGAGACCCAGTACTTC. Translated: CASSFDRFEETQYF.

In this sample, this clone turned up a few times. V usage is TRBV11-2 and J usage is TRBJ2-4; TRBD1 aligns across 9 bases. Germline trimming cut 5 bases from V and 5 bases from J; bases unmatched to any gene: 4. Germline CDR1 SGHAT, CDR2 FQNNGV. The CDR3 runs 14 residues. The CDR3 DNA follows: TGTGCCAGCAGCCTGAGGGACAGGGAAAACATTCAGTACTTC. As protein: CASSLRDRENIQYF. The whole variable domain, remainder taken from reference TRBV11-2 and TRBJ2-4, is EAGVAQSPRYKIIEKRQSVAFWCNPISGHATLYWYQQILGQGPKLLIQFQNNGVVDDSQLPKDRFSAERLKGVDSTLKIQPAKLEDSAVYLCASSLRDRENIQYFGAGTRLSVL.

The chain has TRBV7-2 and TRBJ2-3; D possibly corresponds to TRBD2 (6 bases). Germline V CDR1 and CDR2: SGHTA, FQGNSA. The V end lost 5 bases, the J end lost 6 bases, and 12 bases lay between the germline ends. This CDR3 has 13 residues. CDR3 sequence reads: CASSPTGGDTQYF. The CDR3 DNA reads TGTGCCAGCAGCCCCACCGGGGGTGATACGCAGTATTTT. The entire variable domain, with the rest obtained from reference TRBV7-2 and TRBJ2-3, is as follows: GAGVSQSPSNKVTEKGKDVELRCDPISGHTALYWYRQSLGQGLEFLIYFQGNSAPDKSGLPSDRFSAERTGGSVSTLTIQRTQQEDSAVYLCASSPTGGDTQYFGPGTRLTVL.

This sequence joins TRBV30 and TRBJ1-2; TRBD1 matches at 9 bases. Germline values: CDR1 GTSNPN, CDR2 SVGIG (reference sequence). There are 17 residues in the CDR3. Trimming cost V 2 bases and J 3 bases; bases outside gene matches: 13. DNA for the CDR3: TGTGCCTGGAGTCCTATGGTCGGACAGGGGTTCTACTATGGCTACACCTTC. The encoded protein is CAWSPMVGQGFYYGYTF.

This chain connects TRBV6-6 to TRBJ2-1; 16 nucleotides agree with TRBD2. Trimming removed 5 bases from V and 9 bases from J; junction bases left unmatched: 13. The CDR3 runs to 18 residues. Germline V gene data show CDR1 as MNHNY and CDR2 as SVGAGI (reference sequence). CDR3 nucleotides: TGTGCCAGCAGTCACGAAAACACGGGACTAGCGGGGGGGGGTGAGCAGTTCTTC. Its translation is CASSHENTGLAGGGEQFF.

The chain links TRBV7-8 to TRBJ2-7, with 12 bases identical to TRBD2. The CDR3 has 14 amino acids. Looked up from germline, CDR1 is SGHVS and CDR2 is FQNEAQ. Trimming took 5 bases from V and 6 from J; bases not matched to a gene: 5. CDR3 protein: CASSTGLAGFEQYF. In nucleotides, the CDR3 is TGTGCCAGCAGCACCGGACTAGCGGGGTTCGAGCAGTACTTC. The complete variable domain, with remaining parts taken from reference TRBV7-8 and TRBJ2-7, reads GAGVSQSPRYKVAKRGQDVALRCDPISGHVSLFWYQQALGQGPEFLTYFQNEAQLDKSGLPSDRFFAERPEGSVSTLKIQRTQQEDSAVYLCASSTGLAGFEQYFGPGTRLTVT.

The gene calls are TRBV2 and TRBJ2-2; the D gene is possibly TRBD2 (5 bases). The CDR3 is 11 amino acids. Between the trimmed V and J ends, which lost 9 bases and 7 bases, there was a span of 9 bases. Germline loops: CDR1 SNHLY, CDR2 FYNNEI. CDR3 coding DNA: TGTGCCAGATCCCGGGGCGGGGAGCTGTTTTTT. Its protein product is CARSRGGELFF.

The CDR3 region has the DNA TGTGCCAGCAGCCCGACGGGACAGGGAAACAATCAGCCCCAGCATTTT. It encodes CASSPTGQGNNQPQHF. The V call is TRBV7-9, the J call TRBJ1-5, with TRBD1 identical over 9 bases. The V gene's germline CDR1 is SEHNR and CDR2 FQNEAQ (reference sequence). V was pared by 5 bases and J by 3 bases, with 8 bases of the junction left unmatched. This CDR3 is 16 amino acids long.

J is TRBJ1-1 and V is TRBV6-2 or TRBV6-3; 9 bases fit TRBD1. J was trimmed by 11 bases and V by 2 bases; bases with no gene match: 15. This CDR3 is 16 amino acids long. Germline V gene lookup returns CDR1 MNHEY and CDR2 SVGEGT. The DNA of the CDR3 is TGTGCCAGCAGTTACCCCCGACAGGGGGTCCCCCGTCGGGCTTTCTTT. This gives the protein CASSYPRQGVPRRAFF.

The gene calls are TRBV4-3 and TRBJ1-4; possible D gene TRBD1, 5 bases. Germline CDR1 and CDR2: LGHNA and YSLEER. V lost 4 bases to trimming and J lost 0 bases, with 6 bases between them. CDR3 length: 14 amino acids. CDR3 sequence (DNA): TGCGCCAGCAGCCCCAGGGCAACTAATGAAAAACTGTTTTTT. This translates into CASSPRATNEKLFF.

The chain combines TRBV20-1 with TRBJ2-6; D is unresolved. The CDR3 runs 16 residues. Trimming stripped 3 bases from V and 0 bases from J, with 12 bases between. Germline loops: CDR1 DFQATT, CDR2 SNEGSKA (reference sequence). CDR3: CSASIYGDSGANVLTF. CDR3 in DNA: TGCAGTGCTAGTATTTACGGAGACTCTGGGGCCAACGTCCTGACTTTC.

The V and J genes are TRBV21-1 and TRBJ1-5; TRBD1 is the table's D call and was not checked against the DNA. TRBV21-1 is noted as a pseudogene. CDR3 length equals 17 residues. The DNA for the CDR3 is TGTGCCAGCAGCAAAGCGGAGGGACAGGGGGCAGGTCAGCCCCAGCATTTT. It yields the protein CASSKAEGQGAGQPQHF.

The chain carries TRBV6-1 and TRBJ1-2; possible D gene TRBD1, 5 bases. Trimming shortened V by 0 bases and J by 8 bases, and 13 bases separated the two germline ends. CDR1 is MNHNS, CDR2 SASEGT, per germline. The CDR3 has 14 residues. The CDR3 nucleotides read TGTGCCAGCAGTGAAGCGGGGGGTTCGCTCGGCTACACCTTC. Encoded protein: CASSEAGGSLGYTF.

The V and J genes are TRBV4-3 and TRBJ1-1; TRBD1 is a possible D gene (5 bases). The CDR3 has 13 amino acids. Germline V gives CDR1 LGHNA, CDR2 YSLEER. Trimming stripped 1 base from V and 6 bases from J, with 9 bases between. The CDR3 sequence: CASSQVGGSEAFF. Written as DNA, the CDR3 is TGCGCCAGCAGCCAAGTTGGGGGGTCTGAAGCTTTCTTT.

This clone was found once. The chain combines TRBV7-8 with TRBJ1-5, with a possible D match to TRBD1 (5 bases). Trimming cost V 5 bases and J 1 base, with 15 bases left between them. CDR1 SGHVS and CDR2 FQNEAQ come from the germline V gene. The CDR3 sequence is 16 residues long. The CDR3 coding sequence is TGTGCCAGCAGCCCCCGCCGGAGGGGCAGCAATCAGCCCCAGCATTTT. It is translated as CASSPRRRGSNQPQHF.

The genes are TRBV18 and TRBJ1-1; tentative D call: TRBD1 (5 bases). The V gene lost 3 bases and the J gene lost 3 bases, with 11 bases spanning the gap. In germline, CDR1 is KGHSH, CDR2 LQKENI. The length of the CDR3 is 14 residues. CDR3 bases: TGTGCCAGCTCACCCTTAGGGGTGGACACTGAAGCTTTCTTT. It codes for CASSPLGVDTEAFF.

In its sample, this clone was seen a few times. The chain is built from TRBV11-2 and TRBJ2-7, with 7 nucleotides matching TRBD2. There are 13 residues in the CDR3. CDR1 is SGHAT and CDR2 is FQNNGV in the germline V gene. Trimming at V came to 5 bases and at J to 7 bases, leaving 8 bases not matched to a gene. Written as DNA, the CDR3 is TGTGCCAGCAGCCCCCGGGGAGGGTGGGAGCAGTACTTC. It codes for CASSPRGGWEQYF.

The V call is TRBV4-1, the J call TRBJ2-7, with D possibly being TRBD1 (5 bases). V was shortened by 0 bases and J by 7 bases, with 16 bases between the two germline ends. In germline, CDR1 is MGHRA, CDR2 YSYEKL. This CDR3 spans 15 amino acids. The CDR3 loop is CASSQEWAGFWEQYF. In DNA form, the CDR3 reads TGCGCCAGCAGCCAAGAATGGGCAGGGTTTTGGGAGCAGTACTTC.

This clone was seen a few times. V is TRBV27 and J is TRBJ2-7; the match to TRBD2 covers 12 bases. Germline CDR1 reads MNHEY; CDR2 reads SMNVEV (reference sequence). CDR3 length: 16 residues. With V trimmed by 5 bases and J by 1 base, 6 bases remained unmatched. The CDR3 is CASSITGTSGSYEQYF. CDR3 in DNA: TGTGCCAGCAGTATTACCGGGACTAGCGGGTCCTACGAGCAGTACTTC.